Shown below are 28 T cell receptor beta chains from a single sample sequenced in a study of blood T cell repertoires in COVID-19 (dated by TCRdb to 2020 to 2021). The method behind the library was the immunoSEQ multiplex PCR assay. TCRdb carries this immuneACCESS record with in-frame sequences only. Its versions omit some clonotypes, under half of them owing to an unresolved V gene in the studies checked, with the rest unexplained. The sample profile shows 150,000 to 200,000 clones; around nine tenths of them were found once. Clones ranked in the top ten supply 2.1% of the sample. The sequencing sample was made of peripheral blood. The receptors shown here come from a man aged 65 to 85 with active or convalescent COVID-19.

The chain employs TRBV20-1 and TRBJ1-1; no reliable D call. Germline values: CDR1 DFQATT, CDR2 SNEGSKA (reference sequence). This CDR3 contains 11 residues. The CDR3 DNA reads as TGCAGCCTGTCCGGGAACACTGAAGCTTTCTTT. Translating gives CSLSGNTEAFF.

The chain joins TRBV3-1 (or the pseudogene TRBV3-2) to TRBJ2-3, with 15 bases matching TRBD2. The CDR3 extends over 17 amino acids. Trimming took 4 bases from V and 2 from J; bases not matched to a gene: 4. CDR1 and CDR2 (germline): LGHDT, YNNKEL (reference sequence). CDR3 bases: TGTGCCAGCAGCCCCGGACTAGCGGGGGGGTCCACAGATACGCAGTATTTT. This gives the protein CASSPGLAGGSTDTQYF.

Worth noting for this clone: Other DNA sequences within the sample encode an identical CDR3. V gene TRBV5-1 combines with J gene TRBJ2-3; TRBD2 matches 13 bases. This CDR3 contains 15 residues. Trimming cost V 6 bases and J 3 bases; bases outside gene matches: 4. The germline V gene encodes CDR1 SGHRS and CDR2 YFSETQ. CDR3 sequence reads: CASTLGLAGTDTQYF. DNA of the CDR3: TGCGCCAGCACCCTGGGACTAGCGGGGACAGATACGCAGTATTTT.

This clone came up once. The rearrangement joins TRBV21-1 to TRBJ2-1; the table's D gene call, TRBD2, was not cross checked with the DNA. TRBV21-1 is annotated as a pseudogene. There are 14 residues in the CDR3. The CDR3 loop is CASSNAGPYNEQFF. The CDR3 region has the DNA TGTGCCAGCAGCAACGCGGGGCCTTACAATGAGCAGTTCTTC.

The rearrangement joins TRBV7-8 to TRBJ2-5; possible D gene TRBD1, 5 bases. With 1 base removed from V and 5 bases from J, the gap between germline ends came to 14 bases. This CDR3 is built from 15 residues. Per germline, CDR1 SGHVS and CDR2 FQNEAQ. The CDR3 nucleotides read TGTGCCAGCAGCTTAGGAATCCAGGGTGGCGAGACCCAGTACTTC. Amino acids: CASSLGIQGGETQYF.

V gene TRBV30 combines with J gene TRBJ2-3; 7 bases fit TRBD2. Germline CDR1 GTSNPN, CDR2 SVGIG (reference sequence). The CDR3 spans 13 residues. The V gene end was trimmed by 8 bases and the J gene end by 4 bases; junction bases not matched to a gene: 9. The CDR3 region is CALWAGAADTQYF. The CDR3 coding sequence is TGTGCCCTTTGGGCGGGAGCCGCAGATACGCAGTATTTT.

This clone qualifies as medium-sized. V and J are TRBV18 and TRBJ1-2; D is ambiguous. The CDR3 is made up of 14 amino acids. V was clipped by 0 bases and J by 4 bases, with 9 bases between them. Germline V gives CDR1 KGHSH, CDR2 LQKENI. The CDR3 DNA reads as TGTGCCAGCTCACCACCGACGGAGAGCTATGGCTACACCTTC. It codes for CASSPPTESYGYTF.

The V call is TRBV5-5, the J call TRBJ2-1; D possibly corresponds to TRBD2 (6 bases). Germline V gene data show CDR1 as SGHKS and CDR2 as YYEKEE (reference sequence). The CDR3 runs to 13 residues. Trimming removed 7 bases at V and 4 bases at J, with 12 bases between. The CDR3 loop reads CASSEGPYNEQFF. CDR3 nucleotide sequence: TGTGCCAGCTCGGAGGGCCCGTACAATGAGCAGTTCTTC. Based on the CDR3 plus reference TRBV5-5 and TRBJ2-1, the full variable domain is DAGVTQSPTHLIKTRGQQVTLRCSPISGHKSVSWYQQVLGQGPQFIFQYYEKEERGRGNFPDRFSARQFPNYSSELNVNALLLGDSALYLCASSEGPYNEQFFGPGTRLTVL.

The chain carries TRBV10-1 and TRBJ2-7; weak D call: TRBD1 (7 bases). Trimming took 2 bases from V and 6 from J, leaving 11 bases between them. The CDR3 contains 13 residues. The germline gives CDR1 WNHNN, CDR2 SYGVQD (reference sequence). CDR3 amino acids: CASSENRGGEQYF. CDR3 nucleotide sequence: TGCGCCAGCAGTGAGAACAGGGGAGGCGAGCAGTACTTC.

This clone came up once. The rearrangement joins TRBV6-5 to TRBJ1-4; TRBD1 agrees at 10 bases. The CDR3 totals 15 residues. Germline V gene sequence: CDR1 MNHEY, CDR2 SVGAGI. J gave up 8 bases and V 0 bases, and 3 bases lay outside the gene matches. CDR3: CASSYSGQGSEKLFF. In nucleotides, the CDR3 is TGTGCCAGCAGTTACTCGGGACAGGGGTCCGAAAAACTGTTTTTT.

V is TRBV2 and J is TRBJ2-2, with 10 bases matching TRBD1. CDR1 and CDR2 (germline): SNHLY, FYNNEI. The CDR3 totals 15 residues. V trimming: 5 bases; J trimming: 6 bases; junction bases outside the gene matches: 6. For the CDR3, the DNA is TGTGCCAGCAGTAGACAGGGGGCCCAGTCCGGGGAGCTGTTTTTT. Its protein is CASSRQGAQSGELFF.

The chain couples TRBV21-1 to TRBJ2-7; TRBD1 is the table's D call and was not checked against the DNA. TRBV21-1 is recorded as a pseudogene. The CDR3 sequence is 14 residues long. The CDR3 coding sequence is TGTGCCAGCAGCAAAGACAGGGGCCCCTACGAGCAGTACTTC. Encoded protein: CASSKDRGPYEQYF.

The chain joins TRBV9 to TRBJ1-6; D remains unclear. Trimming pared 0 bases from V and 7 bases from J, leaving 11 bases between. The CDR3 is 15 residues long. Germline assignment: CDR1 SGDLS and CDR2 YYNGEE. The DNA for the CDR3 is TGTGCCAGCAGCGTAGGAGGCACTCAAAATTCACCCCTCCACTTT. It translates to CASSVGGTQNSPLHF.

The chain is built from TRBV30 and TRBJ2-7; a possible D gene is TRBD1 (5 bases). Germline V CDR1 and CDR2: GTSNPN, SVGIG (reference sequence). The CDR3 is made up of 14 amino acids. The V gene lost 0 bases and the J gene lost 1 base, with 10 bases spanning the gap. For the CDR3, the DNA is TGTGCCTGGAGTGTGCAGGGTAGGTCCTACGAGCAGTACTTC. It specifies CAWSVQGRSYEQYF. The variable domain in full, with the rest retrieved from reference TRBV30 and TRBJ2-7, is SQTIHQWPATLVQPVGSPLSLECTVEGTSNPNLYWYRQAAGRGLQLLFYSVGIGQISSEVPQNLSASRPQDRQFILSSKKLLLSDSGFYLCAWSVQGRSYEQYFGPGTRLTVT.

This clone has just a few counts. The chain uses TRBV6-2 or TRBV6-3 and TRBJ2-5; D is uncertain. CDR1 and CDR2 (germline): MNHEY, SVGEGT. The V end lost 2 bases, the J end lost 3 bases, and 4 bases lay between the germline ends. The length of the CDR3 is 12 residues. The CDR3 is CASSYTEETQYF. CDR3 coding DNA: TGTGCCAGCAGTTACACAGAAGAGACCCAGTACTTC.

This clone has a single count. This chain links TRBV28 with TRBJ1-1; TRBD1 agrees at 10 bases. Looked up from germline, CDR1 is MDHEN and CDR2 is SYDVKM. The J segment lost 4 bases and the V segment lost 5 bases, leaving 7 bases of the junction unmatched. This CDR3 is 15 amino acids long. CDR3 in amino acids: CASSPDRGRGTEAFF. CDR3 DNA sequence: TGTGCCAGCAGTCCCGACAGGGGGCGTGGCACTGAAGCTTTCTTT.

This clone appeared a single time. The chain recombines TRBV3-1 (or the pseudogene TRBV3-2) with TRBJ2-7; TRBD2 matches at 7 bases. This CDR3 contains 15 residues. The germline CDR1 and CDR2 sequences are LGHDT and YNNKEL (reference sequence). Trimming at V came to 6 bases and at J to 1 base, leaving 9 bases not matched to a gene. The CDR3 spells CASSAAWGGSYEQYF. CDR3 in DNA: TGTGCCAGCAGTGCTGCATGGGGGGGGTCCTACGAGCAGTACTTC.

J is TRBJ2-1 and V is TRBV28, with D unclear. V was clipped by 2 bases and J by 9 bases, with 8 bases between them. This CDR3 comprises 12 residues. Germline V CDR1 and CDR2: MDHEN, SYDVKM. The chain's CDR3 is CASSLLYGEQFF. CDR3 nucleotide sequence: TGTGCCAGCAGTTTACTTTACGGTGAGCAGTTCTTC. Looking up the rest from reference TRBV28 and TRBJ2-1 gives the full variable domain: DVKVTQSSRYLVKRTGEKVFLECVQDMDHENMFWYRQDPGLGLRLIYFSYDVKMKEKGDIPEGYSVSREKKERFSLILESASTNQTSMYLCASSLLYGEQFFGPGTRLTVL.

The V and J genes are TRBV10-2 and TRBJ2-3; 11 bases are a match to TRBD2. The V segment lost 4 bases and the J segment 2 bases; nucleotides outside the gene matches: 8. CDR1 and CDR2 (germline): WSHSY, SAAADI. The CDR3 is 17 amino acids. The DNA for the CDR3 is TGCGCCAGCAGTGGTCTAGCGGGGGGAACAAACACAGATACGCAGTATTTT. It specifies CASSGLAGGTNTDTQYF.

The rearrangement links TRBV5-5 to TRBJ1-4; D perhaps matches TRBD1 (6 bases). The V end was cut by 4 bases, the J end by 7 bases, with 20 bases between. This CDR3 is built from 16 residues. Germline loops: CDR1 SGHKS, CDR2 YYEKEE (reference sequence). CDR3 residues: CASSPPTGLSGEKLFF. CDR3 in DNA: TGTGCCAGCAGCCCACCCACAGGGCTATCGGGTGAAAAACTGTTTTTT. The whole variable domain, filled in from reference TRBV5-5 and TRBJ1-4, reads DAGVTQSPTHLIKTRGQQVTLRCSPISGHKSVSWYQQVLGQGPQFIFQYYEKEERGRGNFPDRFSARQFPNYSSELNVNALLLGDSALYLCASSPPTGLSGEKLFFGSGTQLSVL.

J is TRBJ2-7 and V is TRBV7-2, with D possibly TRBD1 on 6 matching bases. Germline lookup yields CDR1 SGHTA and CDR2 FQGNSA. V was pared by 7 bases and J by 3 bases, with 16 bases between. CDR3 length: 14 amino acids. The CDR3 protein is CASITDRSNYEQYF. CDR3 coding DNA: TGTGCCAGCATTACCGACAGGTCAAACTACGAGCAGTACTTC.

The CDR3 nucleotides are TGTGCCACCAGCGGGAACAGTGGACGCCGCAGGGAGCAGTTCTTC. It yields the protein CATSGNSGRRREQFF. V and J are TRBV24-1 and TRBJ2-1; D might be TRBD2 (5 bases). Trimming removed 7 bases from V and 10 bases from J, with 22 bases in between. This CDR3 contains 15 residues. Germline V lookup: CDR1 KGHDR, CDR2 SFDVKD.

This chain joins TRBV11-2 and TRBJ2-5; D gene ambiguous. Germline lookup yields CDR1 SGHAT and CDR2 FQNNGV. There are 15 residues in the CDR3. Trimming took 1 base from V and 5 from J, leaving 14 bases between them. The CDR3 region is CASSLGARSSETQYF. In nucleotides, the CDR3 is TGTGCCAGCAGCTTAGGGGCAAGATCCTCGGAGACCCAGTACTTC.

J is TRBJ1-1 and V is TRBV4-3; the D gene is possibly TRBD1 (6 bases). Germline V gene data show CDR1 as LGHNA and CDR2 as YSLEER. The CDR3 consists of 15 residues. Trimming took 0 bases from V and 6 from J, leaving 14 bases between them. This CDR3 is CASSQDLPGDAEAFF. CDR3 bases: TGCGCCAGCAGCCAAGATCTGCCAGGGGACGCTGAAGCTTTCTTT.

The chain uses TRBV5-1 and TRBJ2-2; D perhaps matches TRBD1 (5 bases). The V end lost 0 bases, the J end lost 5 bases, and 11 bases lay between the germline ends. From germline, CDR1 is SGHRS and CDR2 YFSETQ. There are 15 residues in the CDR3. The CDR3 DNA is TGCGCCAGCAGCTTGGCCGGACATAAGACCGGGGAGCTGTTTTTT. Its protein product is CASSLAGHKTGELFF.

V gene TRBV29-1 combines with J gene TRBJ1-1, with D possibly being TRBD1 (5 bases). Trimming stripped 0 bases from V and 3 bases from J, with 17 bases between. The length of the CDR3 is 16 residues. Germline lookup yields CDR1 SQVTM and CDR2 ANQGSEA. The CDR3 DNA reads as TGCAGCGTTGAAGATCCTTTAGACAGCAAAGACACTGAAGCTTTCTTT. This encodes CSVEDPLDSKDTEAFF.

The chain is built from TRBV9 and TRBJ2-7, with 10 bases aligning to TRBD2. The CDR3 covers 17 residues. Germline CDR1 is SGDLS and CDR2 is YYNGEE. The V gene end was trimmed by 0 bases and the J gene end by 6 bases; junction bases not matched to a gene: 12. CDR3 region: CASSVGLSGGANGEQYF. The CDR3 bases are TGTGCCAGCAGCGTAGGACTGAGCGGGGGGGCCAATGGCGAGCAGTACTTC. The variable domain in full, with the rest retrieved from reference TRBV9 and TRBJ2-7, is DSGVTQTPKHLITATGQRVTLRCSPRSGDLSVYWYQQSLDQGLQFLIQYYNGEERAKGNILERFSAQQFPDLHSELNLSSLELGDSALYFCASSVGLSGGANGEQYFGPGTRLTVT.

The rearrangement links TRBV20-1 to TRBJ1-1; D not certain. V was trimmed by 3 bases and J by 2 bases, leaving 10 bases between them. This CDR3 is 13 amino acids long. CDR1 is DFQATT, CDR2 SNEGSKA, per germline (reference sequence). The CDR3 DNA reads as TGCAGTGCTAGTCGGCAGGAAAACACTGAAGCTTTCTTT. As protein: CSASRQENTEAFF.